This T cell receptor (beta chain) was sequenced for a study of T-cell memory formation after mild COVID-19. In the study overall: Largely, the TCR clusters proved donor specific. Overall study results and limits: Still unconfirmed is whether the second-wave clones peaking on day 37 recognized SARS-CoV-2.

TCR alpha and TCR beta cDNA libraries with sample barcodes and UMIs came from 5'RACE using constant-segment primers. MiXCR, applied by TCRdb to the 5' RACE reads, yields one record per CDR3 protein. There are a few hundred thousand distinct CDR3 sequences in the sample; roughly 18% occur only once, and under 25% lies in the top ten. With 5 bases clipped from V and 7 bases from J, the junction kept 8 bases outside the gene matches. The germline V gene encodes CDR1 SGHNT and CDR2 YYREEE (reference sequence). The CDR3 has 13 amino acids. Concerning this clonotype: Its antigen is unknown.

The sample taken for sequencing was PBMCs or a T cell subset sorted from them (not recorded which). V is TRBV5-4 and J is TRBJ1-1; 7 nucleotides line up with TRBD1. This receptor was identified in a man aged 18 to 29 who had mild COVID-19 (a few samples of this study predate the infection). Cell type and time point are not known. CDR3 DNA: TGTGCCAGCAGACCCGACAGGGTGGGTGAAGCTTTCTTT. Translated, it gives CASRPDRVGEAFF.